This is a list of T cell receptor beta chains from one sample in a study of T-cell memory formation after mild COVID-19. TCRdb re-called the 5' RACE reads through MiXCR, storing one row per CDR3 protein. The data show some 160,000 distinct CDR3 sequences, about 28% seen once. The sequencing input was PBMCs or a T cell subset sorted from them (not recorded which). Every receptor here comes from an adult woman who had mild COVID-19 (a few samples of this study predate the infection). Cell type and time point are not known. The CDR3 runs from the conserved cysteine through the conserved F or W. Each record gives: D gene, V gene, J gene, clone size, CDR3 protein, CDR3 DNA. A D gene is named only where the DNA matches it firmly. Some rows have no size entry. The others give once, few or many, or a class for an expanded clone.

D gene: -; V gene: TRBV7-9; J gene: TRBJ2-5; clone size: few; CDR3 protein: CASTAAGQETQYF; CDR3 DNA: TGTGCCAGCACTGCCGCGGGGCAAGAGACCCAGTACTTC
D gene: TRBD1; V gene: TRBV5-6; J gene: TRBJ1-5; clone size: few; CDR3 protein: CASSVTGGNNQPQHF; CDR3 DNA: TGTGCCAGCAGCGTGACAGGGGGGAACAATCAGCCCCAGCATTTT
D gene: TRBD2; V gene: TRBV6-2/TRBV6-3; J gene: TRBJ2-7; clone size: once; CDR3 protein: CASRPPGGSSYEQYF; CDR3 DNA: TGTGCCAGCAGGCCGCCGGGAGGGAGCTCCTACGAGCAGTACTTC
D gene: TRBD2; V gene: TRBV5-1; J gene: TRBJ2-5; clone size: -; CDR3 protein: CASSSRGTSGGLKETQYF; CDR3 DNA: TGCGCCAGCAGCTCCCGTGGGACTAGCGGGGGGTTGAAAGAGACCCAGTACTTC
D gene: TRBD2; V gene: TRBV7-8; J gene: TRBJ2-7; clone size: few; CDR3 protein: CASSWTTSGPSYEQYF; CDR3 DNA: TGTGCCAGCAGCTGGACGACTAGCGGGCCCTCCTACGAGCAGTACTTC
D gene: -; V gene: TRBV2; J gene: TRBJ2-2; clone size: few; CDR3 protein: CASSGEGRAGELFF; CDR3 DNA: TGTGCCAGCAGTGGTGAGGGTAGGGCCGGGGAGCTGTTTTTT
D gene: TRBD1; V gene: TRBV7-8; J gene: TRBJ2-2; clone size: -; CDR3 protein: CASSLLGQGPYTGELFF; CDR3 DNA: TGTGCCAGCAGCTTACTAGGACAGGGCCCCTACACCGGGGAGCTGTTTTTT
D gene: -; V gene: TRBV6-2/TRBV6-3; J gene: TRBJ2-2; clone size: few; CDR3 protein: CASCPAGNTGELFF; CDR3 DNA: TGTGCCAGCTGTCCAGCGGGCAACACCGGGGAGCTGTTTTTT
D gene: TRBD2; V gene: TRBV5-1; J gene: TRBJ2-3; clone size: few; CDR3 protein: CASSLGVASGSQDTQYF; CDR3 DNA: TGCGCCAGCAGCTTGGGTGTTGCTAGCGGGAGTCAAGATACGCAGTATTTT
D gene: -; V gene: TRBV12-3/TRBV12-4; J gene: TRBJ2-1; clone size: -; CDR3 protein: CASTPWAGSSYNEQFF; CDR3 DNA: TGTGCCAGCACGCCTTGGGCGGGGAGCTCCTACAATGAGCAGTTCTTC
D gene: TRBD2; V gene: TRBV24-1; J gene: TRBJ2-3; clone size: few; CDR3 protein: CATSDFGLAGGDTQYF; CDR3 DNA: TGTGCCACCAGTGATTTTGGACTAGCGGGAGGTGATACGCAGTATTTT
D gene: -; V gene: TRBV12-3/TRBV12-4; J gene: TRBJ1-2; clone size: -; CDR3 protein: CASSFRRNYGYTF; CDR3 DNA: TGTGCCAGCAGTTTTAGACGGAACTATGGCTACACCTTC
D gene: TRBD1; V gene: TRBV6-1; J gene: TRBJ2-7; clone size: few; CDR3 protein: CASSARGQGSYEQYF; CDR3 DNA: TGTGCCAGCAGTGCGAGGGGACAGGGGTCCTACGAGCAGTACTTC
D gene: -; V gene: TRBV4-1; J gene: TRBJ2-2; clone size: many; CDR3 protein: CASSQERVGTGELFF; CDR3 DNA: TGCGCCAGCAGCCAAGAAAGGGTGGGCACCGGGGAGCTGTTTTTT
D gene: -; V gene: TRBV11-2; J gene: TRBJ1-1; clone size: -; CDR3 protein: CASSLATSTEAFF; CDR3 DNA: TGTGCCAGCAGCTTAGCGACCAGCACTGAAGCTTTCTTT
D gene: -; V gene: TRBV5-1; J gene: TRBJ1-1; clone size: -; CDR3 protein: CASSHSGTAPNGAFF; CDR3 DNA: TGCGCCAGCAGCCACTCCGGGACCGCTCCTAATGGAGCTTTCTTT
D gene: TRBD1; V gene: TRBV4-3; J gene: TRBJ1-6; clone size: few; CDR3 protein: CASSRQGDDSPLHF; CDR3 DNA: TGCGCCAGCAGCAGACAGGGAGATGATTCACCCCTCCACTTT
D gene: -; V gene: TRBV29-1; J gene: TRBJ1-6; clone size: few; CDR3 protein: CSVESTDGGPLHF; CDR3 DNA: TGCAGCGTTGAAAGTACGGACGGTGGCCCCCTCCACTTT
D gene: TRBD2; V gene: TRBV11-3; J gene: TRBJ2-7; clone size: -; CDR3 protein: CASSRSGTSGSSYEQYF; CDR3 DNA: TGTGCCAGCAGCCGTAGCGGGACTAGCGGGAGCTCCTACGAGCAGTACTTC
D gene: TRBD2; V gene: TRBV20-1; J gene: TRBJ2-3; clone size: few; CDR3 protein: CSATLVERGFTDTQYF; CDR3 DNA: TGCAGTGCTACCTTGGTGGAGCGGGGGTTCACAGATACGCAGTATTTT
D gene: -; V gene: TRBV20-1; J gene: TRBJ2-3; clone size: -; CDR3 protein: CSAQPGPSTDTQYF; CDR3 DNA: TGCAGTGCCCAACCGGGGCCGAGCACAGATACGCAGTATTTT
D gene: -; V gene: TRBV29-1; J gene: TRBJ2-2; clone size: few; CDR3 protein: CSVEVPSWSGELFF; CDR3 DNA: TGCAGCGTTGAAGTCCCTAGCTGGTCCGGGGAGCTGTTTTTT
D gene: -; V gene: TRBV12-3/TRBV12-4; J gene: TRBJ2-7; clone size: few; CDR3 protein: CASSSLYLAHSYEQYF; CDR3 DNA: TGTGCCAGCAGTTCCCTCTACCTAGCGCACTCCTACGAGCAGTACTTC
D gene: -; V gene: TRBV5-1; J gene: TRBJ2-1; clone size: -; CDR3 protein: CASSLSQGNVNEQFF; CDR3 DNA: TGCGCCAGCAGCTTGTCACAGGGAAACGTCAATGAGCAGTTCTTC
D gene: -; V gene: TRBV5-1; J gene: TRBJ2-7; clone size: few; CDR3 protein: CASSSGRDTRHF; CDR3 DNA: TGCGCCAGCAGCTCCGGCCGGGACACTCGGCACTTC
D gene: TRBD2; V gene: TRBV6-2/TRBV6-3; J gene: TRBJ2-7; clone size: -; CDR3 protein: CASSLTSVTYEQYF; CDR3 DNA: TGTGCCAGCAGTTTGACTAGCGTCACCTACGAGCAGTACTTC
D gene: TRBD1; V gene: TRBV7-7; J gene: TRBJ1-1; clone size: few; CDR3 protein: CASSYTGETEAFF; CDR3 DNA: TGTGCTAGCAGCTATACAGGGGAAACTGAAGCTTTCTTT
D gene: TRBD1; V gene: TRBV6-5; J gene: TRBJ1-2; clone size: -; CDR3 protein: CASRSKDRVSGYTF; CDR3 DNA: TGTGCCAGCAGAAGCAAAGACAGGGTCAGTGGCTACACCTTC
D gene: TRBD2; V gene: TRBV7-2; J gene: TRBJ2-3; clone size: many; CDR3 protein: CASSLLGGGTSTDTQYF; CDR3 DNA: TGTGCCAGCAGCTTATTGGGCGGGGGTACTAGCACAGATACGCAGTATTTT
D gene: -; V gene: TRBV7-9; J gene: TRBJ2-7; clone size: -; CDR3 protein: CASSWRQGSDVRAEQYF; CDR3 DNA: TGTGCCAGCAGCTGGCGGCAGGGAAGTGATGTGAGGGCCGAGCAGTACTTC
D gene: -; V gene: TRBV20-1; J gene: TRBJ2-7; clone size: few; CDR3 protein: CSARGLQPYEQYF; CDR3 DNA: TGCAGTGCTAGGGGACTCCAGCCCTACGAGCAGTACTTC
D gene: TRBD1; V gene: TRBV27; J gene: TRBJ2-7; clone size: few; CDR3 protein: CASRMQGASSYEQYF; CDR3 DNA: TGTGCCAGCAGAATGCAGGGGGCGTCGTCCTACGAGCAGTACTTC
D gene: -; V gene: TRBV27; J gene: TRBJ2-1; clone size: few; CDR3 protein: CASSPGPVNEQFF; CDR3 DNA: TGTGCCAGCAGTCCGGGACCGGTAAATGAGCAGTTCTTC
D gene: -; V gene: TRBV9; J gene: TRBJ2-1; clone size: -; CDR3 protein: CASSVGGIYNEQFF; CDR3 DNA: TGTGCCAGCAGCGTAGGCGGGATCTACAATGAGCAGTTCTTC
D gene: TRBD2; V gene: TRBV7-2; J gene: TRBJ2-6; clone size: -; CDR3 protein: CASSSSGRDSGANVLTF; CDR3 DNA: TGTGCCAGCAGCTCTAGCGGGAGGGACTCTGGGGCCAACGTCCTGACTTTC
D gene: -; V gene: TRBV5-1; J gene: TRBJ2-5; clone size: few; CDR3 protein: CASSRSRGLFGNMQETQYF; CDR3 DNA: TGCGCCAGCAGCCGATCCCGCGGACTGTTTGGGAATATGCAAGAGACCCAGTACTTC
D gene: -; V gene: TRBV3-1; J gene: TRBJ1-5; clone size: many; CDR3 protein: CASSQVPGRGQPQHF; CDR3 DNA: TGTGCCAGCAGCCAAGTTCCGGGCAGGGGTCAGCCCCAGCATTTT
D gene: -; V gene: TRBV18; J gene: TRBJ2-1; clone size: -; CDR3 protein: CASSPSAGEQFF; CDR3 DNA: TGTGCCAGCTCACCAAGCGCGGGGGAGCAGTTCTTC
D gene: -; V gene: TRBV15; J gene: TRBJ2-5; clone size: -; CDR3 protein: CATSRAPGPLQETQYF; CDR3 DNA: TGTGCCACCAGCAGGGCCCCGGGACCGCTGCAAGAGACCCAGTACTTC
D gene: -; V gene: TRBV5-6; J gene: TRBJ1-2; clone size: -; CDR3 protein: CASRRGHALWTNYGYTF; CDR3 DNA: TGTGCCAGCAGGAGGGGACATGCGTTATGGACTAACTATGGCTACACCTTC
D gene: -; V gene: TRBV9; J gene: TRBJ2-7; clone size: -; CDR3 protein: CASSVAPSTPSEQYF; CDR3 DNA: TGTGCCAGCAGCGTAGCCCCCTCGACACCCTCCGAGCAGTACTTC
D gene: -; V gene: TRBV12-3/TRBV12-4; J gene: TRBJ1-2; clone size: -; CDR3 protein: CASSFGTFDGYTF; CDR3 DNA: TGTGCCAGCAGTTTCGGGACGTTCGATGGCTACACCTTC
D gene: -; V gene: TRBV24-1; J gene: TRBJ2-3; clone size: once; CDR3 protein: CATWADSTDTQYF; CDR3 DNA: TGTGCCACCTGGGCAGATAGCACAGATACGCAGTATTTT
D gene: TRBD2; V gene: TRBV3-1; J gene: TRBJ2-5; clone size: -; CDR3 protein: CASSQRGGSRIQETQYF; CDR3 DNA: TGTGCCAGCAGCCAACGGGGGGGCTCCAGAATCCAAGAGACCCAGTACTTC
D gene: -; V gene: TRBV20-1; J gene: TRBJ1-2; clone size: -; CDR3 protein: CSAQPLLTNYGYTF; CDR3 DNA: TGCAGTGCCCAACCCCTCCTTACTAACTATGGCTACACCTTC
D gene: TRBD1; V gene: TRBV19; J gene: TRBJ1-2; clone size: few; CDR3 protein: CASSSYQGADGYTF; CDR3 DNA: TGTGCCAGTAGTAGCTACCAGGGGGCGGATGGCTACACCTTC
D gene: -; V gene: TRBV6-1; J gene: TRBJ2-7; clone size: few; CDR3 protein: CASIAGSYEQYF; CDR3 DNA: TGTGCCAGCATTGCGGGGTCCTACGAGCAGTACTTC
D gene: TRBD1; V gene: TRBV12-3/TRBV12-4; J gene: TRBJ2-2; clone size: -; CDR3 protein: CASSARDRGGTGELFF; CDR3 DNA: TGTGCCAGCAGTGCCCGGGACAGGGGAGGCACCGGGGAGCTGTTTTTT
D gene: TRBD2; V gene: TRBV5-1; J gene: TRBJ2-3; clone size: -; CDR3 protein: CASSPWGLDTDTQYF; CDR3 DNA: TGCGCCAGCAGCCCTTGGGGACTAGACACAGATACGCAGTATTTT
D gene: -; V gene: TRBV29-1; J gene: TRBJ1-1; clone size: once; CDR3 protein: CSGMTANTEAFF; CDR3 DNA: TGCAGCGGAATGACAGCTAACACTGAAGCTTTCTTT
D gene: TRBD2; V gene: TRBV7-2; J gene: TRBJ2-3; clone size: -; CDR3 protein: CASSLRLAGTDTQYF; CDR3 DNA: TGTGCCAGCAGCTTGAGACTAGCGGGCACAGATACGCAGTATTTT
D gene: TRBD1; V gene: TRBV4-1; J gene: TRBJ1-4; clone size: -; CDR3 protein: CASSPLRGQVGEKLFF; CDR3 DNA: TGCGCCAGCAGCCCCCTAAGGGGACAGGTCGGGGAAAAACTGTTTTTT
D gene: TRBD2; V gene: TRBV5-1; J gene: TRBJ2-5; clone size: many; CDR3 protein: CASSLSLAGGPQETQYF; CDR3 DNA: TGCGCCAGCAGCTTGTCTCTAGCGGGGGGACCGCAAGAGACCCAGTACTTC